This TCR beta chain was captured in a study of blood T cell repertoires in COVID-19. Whole-study context: PBMCs, B-cell-depleted T cells, or T cells provided the cDNA or gDNA that made up the material.

In the study's own analysis: Using reference gene primer amplification, nucleated cell counts were estimated. The protocol was immunoSEQ multiplex PCR, while the TCRdb copy is restricted to in-frame clones and leaves out a portion. That table furnishes V, J and clone size, whereas the DNA furnished D and trimming. The data contain 25,000 to 30,000 clones, 87% of them singletons. The V gene end was trimmed by 0 bases and the J gene end by 5 bases; junction bases not matched to a gene: 4. The CDR3 covers 14 residues. CDR1 is SGHRS and CDR2 is YFSETQ in the germline V gene. The material sequenced was peripheral blood. J is TRBJ2-7 and V is TRBV5-1; TRBD2 agrees at 8 bases. The sequence derives from a human donor in a cohort sampled during active COVID-19. The CDR3, as DNA: TGCGCCAGCAGCTTGGTCGGGAGGGGCCACGAGCAGTACTTC. Translated: CASSLVGRGHEQYF.